This TCR beta chain derives from a study of blood T cell repertoires in COVID-19. V was clipped by 0 bases and J by 4 bases, with 12 bases between them. The germline V gene encodes CDR1 ENHRY and CDR2 SYGVKD. The CDR3 runs to 15 residues. This clone was seen a handful of times. Measured with immunoSEQ multiplex PCR; TCRdb has only the in-frame clones, and not every one. The sample has about 90,000 clones; around three quarters are singletons. The TCR comes from a man in his 70s with acute or convalescent COVID-19. The source material was peripheral blood. The V call is TRBV10-3, the J call TRBJ1-2; D might be TRBD1 (5 bases). The CDR3 DNA is TGTGCCATCAGTGAGTCGGACCAGGGCCGCTATGGCTACACCTTC. Residues: CAISESDQGRYGYTF.